This T cell receptor beta chain was profiled in a study of early T cells in non-severe SARS-CoV-2 infection. Study at large: The sequenced material was bulk RNA from unsorted whole blood, and its chains were unpaired.

The sample holds many counts of this clonotype. Germline V gene sequence: CDR1 MDHEN, CDR2 SYDVKM. The CDR3 consists of 11 residues. V gave up 6 bases and J gave up 6 bases; unmatched junction bases: 2. The library protocol tagged individual cDNA molecules with unique molecular identifiers. Each CDR3 protein gets one entry after TCRdb re-called the 5' RACE reads with MiXCR. In the table there are 85,000 to 100,000 distinct CDR3 sequences, 16% of which are singletons. V gene TRBV28 combines with J gene TRBJ2-7; 7 nucleotides agree with TRBD1. The source material was whole blood, sampled at baseline. This clonotype was obtained from an adult who was a healthcare worker with PCR-confirmed SARS-CoV-2 infection or an uninfected control (not recorded which). The CDR3 DNA is TGTGCCAGCAGGACAGGGACCGAGCAGTACTTC. Translating gives CASRTGTEQYF.